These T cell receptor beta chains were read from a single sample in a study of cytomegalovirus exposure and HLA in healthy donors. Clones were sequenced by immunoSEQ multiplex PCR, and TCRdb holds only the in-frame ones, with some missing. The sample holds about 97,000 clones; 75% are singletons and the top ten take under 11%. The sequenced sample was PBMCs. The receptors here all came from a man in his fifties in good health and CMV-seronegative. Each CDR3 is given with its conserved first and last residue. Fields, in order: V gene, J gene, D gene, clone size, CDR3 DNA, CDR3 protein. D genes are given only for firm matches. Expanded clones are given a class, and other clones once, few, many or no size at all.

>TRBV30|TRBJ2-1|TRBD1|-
TGTGCCTGGGGGGACAGGAACAATGAGCAGTTCTTC
CAWGDRNNEQFF
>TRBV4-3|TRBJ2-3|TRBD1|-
TGCGCCAGCAGCCTGGGACAGGGGGGAGATACGCAGTATTTT
CASSLGQGGDTQYF
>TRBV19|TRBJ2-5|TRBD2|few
TGTGCCAGTAACAAAGGACTAGAGGAGACCCAGTACTTC
CASNKGLEETQYF
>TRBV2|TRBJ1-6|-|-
TGTGCCAGCAGGTCTGGCGGATACTCCTATAATTCACCCCTCCACTTT
CASRSGGYSYNSPLHF
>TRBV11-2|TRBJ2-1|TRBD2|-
TGTGCCAGCAGGAGACTAGCTATAAATGAGCAGTTCTTC
CASRRLAINEQFF
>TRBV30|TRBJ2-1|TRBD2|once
TGTGCCTGGAGGCTAGCGGGGAGTAATGAGCAGTTCTTC
CAWRLAGSNEQFF
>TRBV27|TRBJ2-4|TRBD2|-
TGTGCCAGCAGTTTCGGGGGACTAGCGGACGGAGGTAAAAACATTCAGTACTTC
CASSFGGLADGGKNIQYF
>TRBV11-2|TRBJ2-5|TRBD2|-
TGTGCCAGCAGCCCCAGGCGGGGGAACCAAGAGACCCAGTACTTC
CASSPRRGNQETQYF
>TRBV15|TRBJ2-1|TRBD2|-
TGTGCCACCAGCAGAGACCTTAGCGGGGGCCAGACCTACAATGAGCAGTTCTTC
CATSRDLSGGQTYNEQFF
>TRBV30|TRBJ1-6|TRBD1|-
TGTGCCTGGAGTGTCGGCTACAGGGGGGTTTCACCCCTCCACTTT
CAWSVGYRGVSPLHF
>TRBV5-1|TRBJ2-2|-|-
TGCGCCAGCAGCTTGGATGGGGCCCAGAACACCGGGGAGCTGTTTTTT
CASSLDGAQNTGELFF
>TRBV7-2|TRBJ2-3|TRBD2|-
TGTGCCAGCAGCCCACGACTAGCGGTGAGCACAGATACGCAGTATTTT
CASSPRLAVSTDTQYF
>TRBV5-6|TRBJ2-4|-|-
TGTGCCAGCAGCTTGGAGGCAGGGATGATCTACTTC
CASSLEAGMIYF
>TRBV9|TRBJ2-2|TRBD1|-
TGTGCCAGCAGCCCTCAAACCCGTTCCGGGACAGGGGGCTTCCCCGCGAACACCGGGGAGCTGTTTTTT
CASSPQTRSGTGGFPANTGELFF
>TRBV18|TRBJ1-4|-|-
TGTGCCAGCTCACTACAGGGCCAGGAAAAACTGTTTTTT
CASSLQGQEKLFF
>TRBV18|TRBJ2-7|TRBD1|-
TGTGCCAGCACGCCGGGACAGACCCCATTGAACGAGCAGTACTTC
CASTPGQTPLNEQYF
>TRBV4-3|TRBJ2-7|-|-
TGCGCCAGCAGCCAAGGCTTCGGGGGGCTTGGGGAGCAGTACTTC
CASSQGFGGLGEQYF
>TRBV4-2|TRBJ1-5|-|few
TGTGCCAGCAGCACGGGCCAGGGCCCTCAGCCCCAGCATTTT
CASSTGQGPQPQHF
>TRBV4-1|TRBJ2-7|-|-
TGCGCCAGCAGCCCGCTTGGAGGGGGGGACGAGCAGTACTTC
CASSPLGGGDEQYF
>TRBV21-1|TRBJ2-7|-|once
TGTGCCAGCAGCACCGACACTAGCGGGCGCTACGAGCAGTACTTC
CASSTDTSGRYEQYF
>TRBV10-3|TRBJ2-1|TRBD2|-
TGTGCCATCAGCGAAGAAGCGGGAGAGGGCAATGAGCAGTTCTTC
CAISEEAGEGNEQFF
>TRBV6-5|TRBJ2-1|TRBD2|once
TGTGCCAGCAGCGAGGGGACTAGAAGGGGAAATGAGCAGTTCTTC
CASSEGTRRGNEQFF
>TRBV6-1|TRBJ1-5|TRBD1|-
TGTGCCAGCAGTGGAGGGGGCACGAGGTTCAATCAGCCCCAGCATTTT
CASSGGGTRFNQPQHF
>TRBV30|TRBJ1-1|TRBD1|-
TGTGCCTGGAGTACCTACGTAGGTACTACCCAGGGACAGGGGAAGACTGAAGCTTTCTTT
CAWSTYVGTTQGQGKTEAFF
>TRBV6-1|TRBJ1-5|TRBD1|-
TGTGCCAGCAGGGCGACAGGGGTGGGCAATCAGCCCCAGCATTTT
CASRATGVGNQPQHF